Detailed here is one T cell receptor (beta chain). As originally analysed: Nucleated cell number was recorded as an estimate derived from reference gene primer amplification. Clones were sequenced by immunoSEQ multiplex PCR, and TCRdb holds only the in-frame ones, with some missing. The DNA gave D and trimming, while V, J and clone size come from that table. Found here are a few hundred thousand clones, 85% of them singletons; the top ten hold approximately 3.6%. The source of the sample is a study of blood T cell repertoires in COVID-19. About the study: Sites across the United States, Italy and Spain contributed samples from acute and convalescent COVID-19.

Trimming at V came to 3 bases and at J to 4 bases, leaving 10 bases not matched to a gene. Germline CDR1 reads LGHDT; CDR2 reads YNNKEL (reference sequence). The CDR3 contains 18 residues. The sequenced material came from peripheral blood. The chain joins TRBV3-1 (or the pseudogene TRBV3-2) to TRBJ2-1; 12 bases map to TRBD2. This receptor was taken from a woman aged 18-29 years with acute or convalescent COVID-19. As DNA, the CDR3 is TGTGCCAGCAGCCAGGGCCCCTCCCTAGCGGGGGGGTACAATGAGCAGTTCTTC. Residues: CASSQGPSLAGGYNEQFF.